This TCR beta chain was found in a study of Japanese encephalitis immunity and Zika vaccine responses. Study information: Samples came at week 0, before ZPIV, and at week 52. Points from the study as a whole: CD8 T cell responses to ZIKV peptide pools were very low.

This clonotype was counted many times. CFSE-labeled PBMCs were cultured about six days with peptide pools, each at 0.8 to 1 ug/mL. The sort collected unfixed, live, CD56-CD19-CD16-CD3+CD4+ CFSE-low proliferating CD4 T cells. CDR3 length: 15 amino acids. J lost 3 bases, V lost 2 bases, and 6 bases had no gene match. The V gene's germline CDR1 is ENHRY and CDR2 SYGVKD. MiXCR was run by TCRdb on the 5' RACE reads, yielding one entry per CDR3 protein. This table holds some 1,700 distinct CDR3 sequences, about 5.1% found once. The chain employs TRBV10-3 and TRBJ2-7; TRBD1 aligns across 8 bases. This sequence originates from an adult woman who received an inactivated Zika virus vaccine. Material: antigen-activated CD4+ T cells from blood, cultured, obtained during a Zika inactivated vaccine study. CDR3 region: CAISETGQGLYEQYF. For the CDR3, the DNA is TGTGCCATCAGTGAGACAGGACAGGGCCTCTACGAGCAGTACTTC.